Listed below are T cell receptor beta chains from one sample, sequenced in a study of long-term antiretroviral therapy in people with HIV. Profiling relied on immunoSEQ multiplex PCR, and the TCRdb table lists in-frame clones only, not all of them. The table records about 12,000 clones, approximately 80% of them present only once. The specimen was unsorted PBMCs, collected 0.5 years before starting antiretroviral therapy. These receptors were obtained from a woman aged 40-49 years with HIV. The conserved cysteine and the conserved F or W are not part of the CDR3 here. Each record gives: CDR3 protein, D gene, V gene, J gene. D genes are given only for firm matches.

CDR3aa: ASSLSPSTDTQY
d_gene: .
v_gene: TRBV7-9
j_gene: TRBJ2-3

CDR3aa: ASRGSAGMNTEAF
d_gene: .
v_gene: TRBV6-5
j_gene: TRBJ1-1

CDR3aa: ASSNPGGARDQY
d_gene: TRBD2
v_gene: TRBV7-9
j_gene: TRBJ2-5

CDR3aa: AISGITLGTSGKSYEQY
d_gene: TRBD2
v_gene: TRBV10-3
j_gene: TRBJ2-7

CDR3aa: ASSLAWGGTANQPQH
d_gene: .
v_gene: TRBV7-2
j_gene: TRBJ1-5

CDR3aa: ASSLGPLNTIY
d_gene: .
v_gene: TRBV11-3
j_gene: TRBJ1-3

CDR3aa: ASSITASGSVPDTQY
d_gene: TRBD2
v_gene: TRBV19
j_gene: TRBJ2-3

CDR3aa: SVEGWDRVNEQF
d_gene: TRBD1
v_gene: TRBV29-1
j_gene: TRBJ2-1

CDR3aa: ASSQEITRMAGAYEQY
d_gene: .
v_gene: TRBV4-1
j_gene: TRBJ2-7

CDR3aa: ASRGRFYGYT
d_gene: .
v_gene: TRBV2
j_gene: TRBJ1-2

CDR3aa: ASSFEMWGGYGYT
d_gene: .
v_gene: TRBV5-5
j_gene: TRBJ1-2

CDR3aa: ASSRQGTDTQY
d_gene: .
v_gene: TRBV27
j_gene: TRBJ2-3

CDR3aa: ASSTSGQDAEQY
d_gene: TRBD1
v_gene: TRBV5-1
j_gene: TRBJ2-7

CDR3aa: ASEDNLAGISNEQY
d_gene: .
v_gene: TRBV2
j_gene: TRBJ2-7

CDR3aa: ASSQVGVPYEQY
d_gene: .
v_gene: TRBV4-2
j_gene: TRBJ2-7

CDR3aa: ASSWTASYEQY
d_gene: .
v_gene: TRBV5-5
j_gene: TRBJ2-7

CDR3aa: ASSQDVASKGETQY
d_gene: .
v_gene: TRBV4-1
j_gene: TRBJ2-5

CDR3aa: ASSLRDNTEAF
d_gene: .
v_gene: TRBV19
j_gene: TRBJ1-1

CDR3aa: ASSQDPSGNQPQH
d_gene: .
v_gene: TRBV4-3
j_gene: TRBJ1-5

CDR3aa: AIRDRDGYSPLH
d_gene: TRBD1
v_gene: TRBV10-3
j_gene: TRBJ1-6

CDR3aa: ASSLTGTGLREQY
d_gene: TRBD1
v_gene: TRBV7-9
j_gene: TRBJ2-7

CDR3aa: ASSASGAGGTQY
d_gene: TRBD2
v_gene: TRBV11-3
j_gene: TRBJ2-5

CDR3aa: ASSGMTSGTQY
d_gene: TRBD2
v_gene: TRBV5-6
j_gene: .

CDR3aa: ASKPLKDSYT
d_gene: .
v_gene: TRBV2
j_gene: TRBJ1-2

CDR3aa: ASSIDLTGGHYGYT
d_gene: TRBD1
v_gene: TRBV19
j_gene: TRBJ1-2